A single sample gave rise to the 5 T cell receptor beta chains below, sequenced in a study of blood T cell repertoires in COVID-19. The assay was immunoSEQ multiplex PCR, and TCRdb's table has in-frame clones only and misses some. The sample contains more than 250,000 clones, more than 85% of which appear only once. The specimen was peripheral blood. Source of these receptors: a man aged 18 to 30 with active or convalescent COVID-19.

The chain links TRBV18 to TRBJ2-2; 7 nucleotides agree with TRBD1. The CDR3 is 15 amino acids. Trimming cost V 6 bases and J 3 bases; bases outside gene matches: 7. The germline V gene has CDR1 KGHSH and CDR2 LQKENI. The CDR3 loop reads CASSQGQSDTGELFF. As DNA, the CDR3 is TGTGCCAGCTCCCAGGGACAGTCAGACACCGGGGAGCTGTTTTTT. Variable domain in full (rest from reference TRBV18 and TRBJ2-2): NAGVMQNPRHLVRRRGQEARLRCSPMKGHSHVYWYRQLPEEGLKFMVYLQKENIIDESGMPKERFSAEFPKEGPSILRIQQVVRGDSAAYFCASSQGQSDTGELFFGEGSRLTVL.

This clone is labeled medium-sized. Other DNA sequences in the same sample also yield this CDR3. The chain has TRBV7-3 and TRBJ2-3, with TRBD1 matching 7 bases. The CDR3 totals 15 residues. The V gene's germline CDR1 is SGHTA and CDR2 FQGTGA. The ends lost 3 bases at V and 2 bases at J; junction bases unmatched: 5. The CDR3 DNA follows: TGTGCCAGCAGCTTCGGTCAGGGGGACACAGATACGCAGTATTTT. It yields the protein CASSFGQGDTDTQYF.

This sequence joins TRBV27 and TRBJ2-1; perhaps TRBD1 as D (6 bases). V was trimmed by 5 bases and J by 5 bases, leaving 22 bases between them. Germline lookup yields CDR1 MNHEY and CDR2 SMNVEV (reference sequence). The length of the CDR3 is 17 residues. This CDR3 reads CASSGTRQVNGHNEQFF. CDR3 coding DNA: TGTGCCAGCAGTGGAACGAGACAGGTCAACGGCCACAATGAGCAGTTCTTC.

CDR3 loop: CASSQDRGAGEKLFF. CDR3 DNA sequence: TGTGCCAGCAGCCAAGATCGGGGGGCGGGTGAAAAACTGTTTTTT. The chain has TRBV3-1 (or the pseudogene TRBV3-2) and TRBJ1-4, with D tentatively TRBD1 (6 bases). The germline V gene encodes CDR1 LGHDT and CDR2 YNNKEL (reference sequence). This CDR3 comprises 15 residues. Trimming took 0 bases from V and 7 from J, leaving 12 bases between them.

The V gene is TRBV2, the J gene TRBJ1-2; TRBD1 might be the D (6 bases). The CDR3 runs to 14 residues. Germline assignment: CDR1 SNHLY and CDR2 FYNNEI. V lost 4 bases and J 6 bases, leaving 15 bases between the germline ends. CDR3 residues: CASSVRGGHHGYTF. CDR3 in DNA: TGTGCCAGCAGTGTAAGGGGGGGGCATCATGGCTACACCTTC.